One and the same sample provided the 25 T cell receptor beta chains below, sequenced in a study of T cells after posttransplantation cyclophosphamide. Assay used: immunoSEQ multiplex PCR; TCRdb lists only in-frame clones, some missing. Altogether roughly 45,000 clones were found in the sample, and no singletons occur. The specimen sequenced was PBMCs. The receptors derive from a man aged 35 to 55 in good health, CMV-negative, and a related stem cell transplant donor.

This clone has at least ten counts. CDR3 region: CASSEVGLGPYEQYF. The CDR3 DNA is TGTGCCAGCAGTGAAGTCGGTCTAGGTCCCTACGAGCAGTACTTC. This chain links TRBV6-1 with TRBJ2-7; no definite D call. The germline V and J ends were trimmed by 1 base and 2 bases, with 12 bases remaining between them. This CDR3 comprises 15 residues. CDR1 and CDR2 (germline): MNHNS, SASEGT.

This clone was recorded many times. The chain couples TRBV28 to TRBJ2-5; 10 nucleotides agree with TRBD2. The CDR3 is 16 amino acids. CDR1 is MDHEN, CDR2 SYDVKM, per germline. V was clipped by 3 bases and J by 4 bases; unmatched bases: 8. CDR3 amino acids: CASSLGLAGVSETQYF. CDR3 nucleotides: TGTGCCAGCAGTTTGGGTCTAGCGGGAGTATCAGAGACCCAGTACTTC.

This clone came up many times. The V and J genes are TRBV20-1 and TRBJ2-5; D might be TRBD2 (5 bases). Germline V CDR1 and CDR2: DFQATT, SNEGSKA (reference sequence). V was cut by 6 bases and J by 4 bases, with 9 bases left in between. There are 11 residues in the CDR3. The CDR3 nucleotides are TGCAGTGCATGGGGAGTAGAGACCCAGTACTTC. It encodes CSAWGVETQYF.

The table lists this clone with many counts. The rearrangement joins TRBV5-1 to TRBJ2-2; 7 bases line up with TRBD2. V gave up 2 bases and J gave up 4 bases; unmatched junction bases: 5. CDR3 size: 15 residues. Germline-derived CDR1 and CDR2 are SGHRS and YFSETQ. The CDR3 reads CASSFRGESTGELFF. For the CDR3, the DNA is TGCGCCAGCAGCTTTCGGGGGGAAAGCACCGGGGAGCTGTTTTTT. Complete variable domain (other parts from reference TRBV5-1 and TRBJ2-2): KAGVTQTPRYLIKTRGQQVTLSCSPISGHRSVSWYQQTPGQGLQFLFEYFSETQRNKGNFPGRFSGRQFSNSRSEMNVSTLELGDSALYLCASSFRGESTGELFFGEGSRLTVL.

This clone was detected ten times or more. The genes are TRBV2 and TRBJ1-1, with 7 bases fitting TRBD1. This CDR3 has 13 amino acids. The germline CDR1 and CDR2 sequences are SNHLY and FYNNEI. With V trimmed by 8 bases and J by 2 bases, 5 bases remained unmatched. For the CDR3, the DNA is TGTGCCAGCCTTTGGGACAGAAACACTGAAGCTTTCTTT. Its translation: CASLWDRNTEAFF. The full variable domain, rest sourced from reference TRBV2 and TRBJ1-1, is EPEVTQTPSHQVTQMGQEVILRCVPISNHLYFYWYRQILGQKVEFLVSFYNNEISEKSEIFDDQFSVERPDGSNFTLKIRSTKLEDSAMYFCASLWDRNTEAFFGQGTRLTVV.

This clone showed up many times. This chain uses TRBV6-1 with TRBJ2-3; the match to TRBD1 covers 7 bases. The V gene's germline CDR1 is MNHNS and CDR2 SASEGT. Trimming at V came to 10 bases and at J to 2 bases, leaving 9 bases not matched to a gene. This CDR3 spans 14 amino acids. CDR3 loop: CATMGDRDTDTQYF. Written as DNA, the CDR3 is TGTGCCACCATGGGGGACAGAGACACAGATACGCAGTATTTT.

This clone was seen repeatedly, ten times or more. The rearrangement uses TRBV19 and TRBJ2-7; the D gene is possibly TRBD1 (6 bases). The CDR3 is 15 amino acids. Germline V CDR1 and CDR2: LNHDA, SQIVND (reference sequence). V gave up 1 base and J gave up 4 bases, with 14 bases separating them. CDR3 DNA: TGTGCCAGTAGTATAGGGGCCAGGGGAGCGTACGAGCAGTACTTC. It encodes CASSIGARGAYEQYF.

This clone was detected ten times or more. CDR3 protein: CASTFIIGGRRGQPQHF. The DNA for the CDR3 is TGTGCCAGCACCTTTATTATCGGAGGCAGGAGAGGTCAGCCCCAGCATTTT. The V call is TRBV28, the J call TRBJ1-5; D is unclear. The CDR3 runs 17 residues. Germline lookup yields CDR1 MDHEN and CDR2 SYDVKM. Trimming shortened V by 7 bases and J by 6 bases, and 25 bases separated the two germline ends.

This clone was found a few times. J is TRBJ2-5 and V is TRBV7-2; D perhaps matches TRBD2 (7 bases). Germline-derived CDR1 and CDR2 are SGHTA and FQGNSA. Trimming shortened V by 2 bases and J by 4 bases, and 14 bases separated the two germline ends. This CDR3 region has 15 residues. CDR3 amino acids: CASSLWGGRGETQYF. CDR3 nucleotides: TGTGCCAGCAGCTTATGGGGGGGCAGAGGAGAGACCCAGTACTTC. Complete variable domain (other parts from reference TRBV7-2 and TRBJ2-5): GAGVSQSPSNKVTEKGKDVELRCDPISGHTALYWYRQSLGQGLEFLIYFQGNSAPDKSGLPSDRFSAERTGGSVSTLTIQRTQQEDSAVYLCASSLWGGRGETQYFGPGTRLLVL.

There are many counts of this clone. V usage is TRBV29-1 and J usage is TRBJ1-4; D not resolved. The CDR3 is made up of 13 amino acids. V gave up 5 bases and J gave up 1 base, with 8 bases separating them. Germline values: CDR1 SQVTM, CDR2 ANQGSEA. The CDR3 nucleotides read TGCAGCGTTTCACACAAAACTAATGAAAAACTGTTTTTT. Its translation: CSVSHKTNEKLFF.

This clone occurred many times. This rearrangement joins TRBV7-3 to TRBJ2-1, with D tentatively TRBD2 (5 bases). Trimming cost V 3 bases and J 0 bases, with 9 bases left between them. This CDR3 region has 15 residues. Germline V gene lookup returns CDR1 SGHTA and CDR2 FQGTGA. CDR3 region: CASSFMGSSYNEQFF. The CDR3 coding sequence is TGTGCCAGCAGCTTCATGGGGAGCTCCTACAATGAGCAGTTCTTC.

This clone was counted at least ten times. This rearrangement joins TRBV11-2 to TRBJ2-7, with D unclear. Germline CDR1 and CDR2: SGHAT and FQNNGV. The CDR3 sequence is 14 residues long. Trimming took 1 base from V and 1 from J, leaving 8 bases between them. As DNA, the CDR3 is TGTGCCAGCAGCTTAGTAGTGTCTTCCTACGAGCAGTACTTC. Amino acids: CASSLVVSSYEQYF.

This clone showed up many times. This chain uses TRBV4-1 with TRBJ1-5; 9 positions match TRBD1. The junction had 21 bases not matched to a gene; V was cut back by 4 bases and J by 5 bases. CDR1 is MGHRA, CDR2 YSYEKL, per germline. The CDR3 extends over 20 amino acids. For the CDR3, the DNA is TGCGCCAGCAGCCGTAACTCCGGGACAGGGTCGGGTAAACTTCATCAGCCCCAGCATTTT. It translates to CASSRNSGTGSGKLHQPQHF.

A note on this clone: Given the absence of the conserved phenylalanine or tryptophan at the CDR3 end, a read error is likely. The chain recombines TRBV18 with TRBJ1-5; D is ambiguous. CDR1 is KGHSH and CDR2 is LQKENI in the germline V gene. Trimming left V 5 bases short and J 7 bases short, with 9 bases between. This CDR3 is 12 amino acids long. For the CDR3, the DNA is TGTGCCAGCTCAGGTGGGTTACAGCCCCAGCATTCT. The encoded protein is CASSGGLQPQHS.

This clone was counted at least ten times. The chain has TRBV30 and TRBJ2-2, with TRBD2 identical over 8 bases. V lost 5 bases and J lost 4; bases outside the gene matches: 9. The CDR3 totals 15 residues. Germline loops: CDR1 GTSNPN, CDR2 SVGIG (reference sequence). CDR3 amino acids: CAWGGRLAITGELFF. The CDR3 nucleotides read TGTGCCTGGGGAGGGAGACTAGCGATCACCGGGGAGCTGTTTTTT.

This clone was seen ten or more times. The chain recombines TRBV27 with TRBJ1-1; D is unresolved. Trimming cost V 2 bases and J 5 bases, with 9 bases left between them. This CDR3 comprises 13 residues. Germline CDR1 and CDR2: MNHEY and SMNVEV (reference sequence). The CDR3 loop is CASSLREDTEAFF. As DNA, the CDR3 is TGTGCCAGCAGTTTAAGGGAGGATACTGAAGCTTTCTTT.

This clone was found many times. The CDR3, as DNA: TGTGCCAGCAGTTTCCGGGAGGAGGGAGATCAGCCCCAGCATTTT. It is translated as CASSFREEGDQPQHF. The chain links TRBV28 to TRBJ1-5; D gene uncertain. Trimming took off 3 bases at V and 5 bases at J, with 14 bases between the two ends. There are 15 residues in the CDR3. Germline CDR1 MDHEN, CDR2 SYDVKM. Full variable domain (remainder filled in from reference TRBV28 and TRBJ1-5): DVKVTQSSRYLVKRTGEKVFLECVQDMDHENMFWYRQDPGLGLRLIYFSYDVKMKEKGDIPEGYSVSREKKERFSLILESASTNQTSMYLCASSFREEGDQPQHFGDGTRLSIL.

This clone was picked up many times. The gene calls are TRBV28 and TRBJ2-7; D might be TRBD2 (6 bases). Trimming left V 2 bases short and J 4 bases short, with 18 bases between. Germline V lookup: CDR1 MDHEN, CDR2 SYDVKM. The CDR3 totals 16 residues. The CDR3 DNA reads TGTGCCAGCAGTTTAGGCCTCGGAGGGCTGAAGTACGAGCAGTACTTC. It codes for CASSLGLGGLKYEQYF.

This clone was seen repeatedly, ten times or more. The V and J genes are TRBV7-9 and TRBJ2-3, with D tentatively TRBD2 (5 bases). CDR1 is SEHNR, CDR2 FQNEAQ, per germline (reference sequence). The CDR3 loop spans 17 amino acids. Trimming stripped 1 base from V and 2 bases from J, with 16 bases between. The chain's CDR3 is CASSLEVDSLLTDTQYF. The DNA of the CDR3 is TGTGCCAGCAGCTTAGAGGTGGACTCACTTCTCACAGATACGCAGTATTTT. Drawing the rest from reference TRBV7-9 and TRBJ2-3, the complete variable domain is DTGVSQNPRHKITKRGQNVTFRCDPISEHNRLYWYRQTLGQGPEFLTYFQNEAQLEKSRLLSDRFSAERPKGSFSTLEIQRTEQGDSAMYLCASSLEVDSLLTDTQYFGPGTRLTVL.

This clone was seen ten or more times. V and J are TRBV11-3 and TRBJ2-7; D gene uncertain. In germline, CDR1 is SGHNT, CDR2 YENEEA. V dropped 1 base and J dropped 8 bases, with 12 bases sitting between them. CDR3 length equals 13 residues. The DNA for the CDR3 is TGTGCCAGCAGCTTAGCCCCGCTGCGGAAGCAGTACTTC. Translation gives CASSLAPLRKQYF. The entire variable domain, with the rest obtained from reference TRBV11-3 and TRBJ2-7, is as follows: EAGVVQSPRYKIIEKKQPVAFWCNPISGHNTLYWYLQNLGQGPELLIRYENEEAVDDSQLPKDRFSAERLKGVDSTLKIQPAELGDSAVYLCASSLAPLRKQYFGPGTRLTVT.

This clone occurred a few times. The V gene is TRBV5-1, the J gene TRBJ2-5, with D possibly matching TRBD2 (5 bases). CDR1 and CDR2 from the germline V gene are SGHRS and YFSETQ. The CDR3 runs 15 residues. V lost 4 bases and J lost 2, with 15 bases in between. DNA of the CDR3: TGCGCCAGCAGCGGAAGCAGCGGCGGGCAAGAGACCCAGTACTTC. Its protein product is CASSGSSGGQETQYF.

This clone has ten or more counts. The chain joins TRBV15 to TRBJ2-1, with 11 bases that match TRBD2. Germline CDR1 reads LNHNV; CDR2 reads YYDKDF (reference sequence). The length of the CDR3 is 16 residues. V lost 0 bases and J lost 9; bases outside the gene matches: 7. The CDR3 spells CATSRDRLAGRGEQFF. DNA for the CDR3: TGTGCCACCAGCAGAGATCGACTAGCGGGGCGAGGTGAGCAGTTCTTC.

This clone was detected only a few times. This chain connects TRBV21-1 to TRBJ2-1; TRBD2, the D gene given by the table, was not confirmed from the DNA. TRBV21-1 is described as a pseudogene. The CDR3 spans 19 residues. CDR3 loop: CASSTFGTSPLRSYNEQFF. In DNA, the CDR3 is TGTGCCAGCAGCACCTTCGGGACTAGTCCTCTCCGCTCCTACAATGAGCAGTTCTTC.

Ten or more counts support this clone. The rearrangement links TRBV5-1 to TRBJ2-5; D may be TRBD2 (5 bases). The CDR3 totals 14 residues. Trimming cost V 4 bases and J 5 bases, with 15 bases left between them. Germline V gives CDR1 SGHRS, CDR2 YFSETQ. CDR3 DNA: TGCGCCAGCAGCACATCAGGAGTAGCGGAGACCCAGTACTTC. It encodes CASSTSGVAETQYF.

This clone was seen at least ten times. The genes are TRBV14 and TRBJ2-7; weak D call: TRBD1 (6 bases). Germline lookup yields CDR1 SGHDN and CDR2 FVKESK. The CDR3 is made up of 15 amino acids. The germline V and J ends were trimmed by 1 base and 0 bases, with 10 bases remaining between them. The CDR3 loop reads CASSQVQGFSYEQYF. Written as DNA, the CDR3 is TGTGCCAGCAGCCAAGTACAGGGATTCTCCTACGAGCAGTACTTC.